The 27 T cell receptor beta chains below come from one sample, sequenced in a study of cytomegalovirus exposure and HLA in healthy donors. The PCR was carried out with 60 Vbeta primers and 13 Jbeta primers. Sequenced by immunoSEQ multiplex PCR; TCRdb stores in-frame clones only, minus some. The sample lists about 50,000 clones; 77% were seen once. Sequencing was performed on PBMCs. These receptors came from a woman aged 40 to 55 in good health and CMV-seropositive.

The V call is TRBV5-1, the J call TRBJ2-7; the D gene is possibly TRBD1 (8 bases). There are 12 residues in the CDR3. Germline V gene sequence: CDR1 SGHRS, CDR2 YFSETQ. Trimming removed 4 bases at V and 7 bases at J, with 12 bases between. CDR3 sequence (DNA): TGCGCCAGCAGCGGACAGGGAGGGGAGCAGTACTTC. It encodes CASSGQGGEQYF.

The rearrangement links TRBV6-5 to TRBJ1-1; tentatively, D is TRBD1 (6 bases). This CDR3 spans 13 amino acids. V lost 5 bases, J lost 11 bases, and 18 bases lay in between. CDR1 MNHEY and CDR2 SVGAGI come from the germline V gene. CDR3 region: CASSTRGALRAFF. CDR3 in DNA: TGTGCCAGCAGTACCCGGGGGGCCCTGAGGGCTTTCTTT.

V gene TRBV5-5 combines with J gene TRBJ1-5; 12 nucleotides agree with TRBD1. Looked up from germline, CDR1 is SGHKS and CDR2 is YYEKEE (reference sequence). The CDR3 runs 18 residues. V lost 4 bases and J lost 7; bases outside the gene matches: 15. The CDR3 DNA is TGTGCCAGCAGCCTCCAAATCGGGACAGGGGGCTCTGAACAGCCCCAGCATTTT. As protein: CASSLQIGTGGSEQPQHF.

The chain links TRBV7-3 to TRBJ2-1, with 9 positions matching TRBD2. V gave up 2 bases and J gave up 3 bases; unmatched junction bases: 2. This CDR3 comprises 15 residues. Germline CDR1 and CDR2: SGHTA and FQGTGA. The CDR3 sequence is CASSLRAGGYNEQFF. The CDR3 region has the DNA TGTGCCAGCAGCTTACGAGCGGGGGGCTACAATGAGCAGTTCTTC.

This clone was detected a few times. CDR3 region: CASSLVGDEQFF. The CDR3 coding sequence is TGTGCCAGCAGTTTGGTGGGCGATGAGCAGTTCTTC. This chain connects TRBV27 to TRBJ2-1; D gene uncertain. Deletions cut 3 bases from V and 8 bases from J, with 8 bases between. Germline-derived CDR1 and CDR2 are MNHEY and SMNVEV (reference sequence). This CDR3 spans 12 amino acids.

The chain joins TRBV5-6 to TRBJ2-7, with TRBD1 identical over 9 bases. This CDR3 spans 15 amino acids. V lost 0 bases and J lost 2; bases outside the gene matches: 3. Germline V gives CDR1 SGHDT, CDR2 YYEEEE. The CDR3 loop reads CASSLGGQGAYEQYF. The CDR3 bases are TGTGCCAGCAGCTTGGGGGGACAGGGTGCCTACGAGCAGTACTTC.

V is TRBV19 and J is TRBJ1-6, with D possibly matching TRBD1 (5 bases). V lost 8 bases and J lost 6, with 14 bases in between. CDR1 is LNHDA, CDR2 SQIVND, per germline (reference sequence). The CDR3 spans 14 residues. The CDR3 sequence: CASGTGTTNSPLHF. DNA of the CDR3: TGTGCCAGTGGGACTGGGACTACTAATTCACCCCTCCACTTT.

This chain uses TRBV2 with TRBJ1-4; tentatively, D is TRBD1 (6 bases). V gave up 2 bases and J gave up 5 bases, with 12 bases separating them. The germline V gene has CDR1 SNHLY and CDR2 FYNNEI. The CDR3 runs to 15 residues. CDR3: CASSETRTGNEKLFF. The CDR3 bases are TGTGCCAGCAGTGAAACACGAACAGGGAATGAAAAACTGTTTTTT.

This clone was counted a single time. CDR3 DNA sequence: TGTGCCAGCAGCTTAGGGGGACAGGGGGCGACCGGGGAGCTGTTTTTT. It specifies CASSLGGQGATGELFF. The chain uses TRBV7-2 and TRBJ2-2; 12 bases line up with TRBD1. The trim removed 1 base at V and 5 bases at J, leaving 2 bases unmatched. The CDR3 loop spans 16 amino acids. CDR1 is SGHTA, CDR2 FQGNSA, per germline.

The chain has TRBV6-5 and TRBJ2-7, with TRBD2 matching over 8 bases. Trimming removed 7 bases from V and 2 bases from J; junction bases left unmatched: 7. The CDR3 consists of 14 residues. The germline V gene encodes CDR1 MNHEY and CDR2 SVGAGI. CDR3 sequence (DNA): TGTGCCAGCATGGCAGCGGGGGTCCCCTACGAGCAGTACTTC. Its translation is CASMAAGVPYEQYF.

Only a few counts were recorded for this clone. J is TRBJ2-7 and V is TRBV7-5; the table gives TRBD1 as D, unverified against the DNA. TRBV7-5 corresponds to a pseudogene. This CDR3 is built from 16 residues. The CDR3 coding sequence is TGTGTCAGAAGCACGACCCGACAGTACAGCTCCTACGAGCAGTACTTC. Protein sequence: CVRSTTRQYSSYEQYF.

The chain recombines TRBV10-2 with TRBJ1-6; TRBD1 aligns across 9 bases. After removal of 0 bases from V and 3 bases from J, the junction contained 6 bases not matched to a gene. Germline V gives CDR1 WSHSY, CDR2 SAAADI. This CDR3 has 18 residues. The CDR3 DNA follows: TGCGCCAGCAGTGAGTCGATTACAGGGGGCCACTATAATTCACCCCTCCACTTT. This codes for CASSESITGGHYNSPLHF.

This clone turned up a few times. V is TRBV29-1 and J is TRBJ1-1, with 7 bases lining up with TRBD1. There are 13 residues in the CDR3. Germline loops: CDR1 SQVTM, CDR2 ANQGSEA. The V and J ends lost 6 bases and 3 bases, in that order; junction bases with no gene match: 7. CDR3 DNA sequence: TGCAGCGTCTGGACAGGCGCGGACACTGAAGCTTTCTTT. This translates into CSVWTGADTEAFF.

V gene TRBV5-4 combines with J gene TRBJ1-2; D gene unclear. The length of the CDR3 is 12 residues. V was trimmed by 4 bases and J by 12 bases, leaving 16 bases between them. Germline CDR1 reads SGHNT; CDR2 reads YYREEE (reference sequence). The CDR3 nucleotides read TGTGCCAGCAGCGGGAGGACGTCTCTCCACACCTTC. Protein sequence: CASSGRTSLHTF.

The V gene is TRBV29-1, the J gene TRBJ2-3, with 8 positions matching TRBD2. Losses at the gene ends were 6 bases for V and 6 bases for J; bases not matched to a gene: 11. Germline-derived CDR1 and CDR2 are SQVTM and ANQGSEA. This CDR3 comprises 14 residues. CDR3 loop: CSVGGLVGADTQYF. Written as DNA, the CDR3 is TGCAGCGTGGGGGGACTAGTGGGGGCGGATACGCAGTATTTT.

The chain employs TRBV28 and TRBJ1-1; weak D call: TRBD1 (5 bases). Germline values: CDR1 MDHEN, CDR2 SYDVKM. This CDR3 is 15 amino acids long. Trimming took 8 bases from V and 7 from J, leaving 23 bases between them. The CDR3 spells CASLRQLTGSGEAFF. The CDR3 DNA follows: TGTGCCAGCTTACGACAGCTTACTGGCTCCGGTGAAGCTTTCTTT.

The chain couples TRBV7-9 to TRBJ1-4, with D unresolved. The V and J ends lost 7 bases and 7 bases respectively, with 10 bases between them. The CDR3 contains 12 residues. Germline values: CDR1 SEHNR, CDR2 FQNEAQ (reference sequence). CDR3: CASTVESEKLFF. CDR3 nucleotide sequence: TGTGCCAGCACCGTCGAGTCTGAAAAACTGTTTTTT.

The gene calls are TRBV7-6 and TRBJ2-1; 10 nucleotides agree with TRBD2. CDR1 and CDR2 (germline): SGHVS, FNYEAQ. Unmatched junction bases numbered 6, after V lost 3 bases and J lost 10 bases. CDR3 length: 14 residues. The CDR3 sequence is CASSLTSGQGEQFF. Here the CDR3 DNA reads TGTGCCAGCAGCTTGACTAGCGGGCAGGGGGAGCAGTTCTTC.

This chain uses TRBV5-1 with TRBJ1-2; TRBD1 matches 9 bases. V trimming: 5 bases; J trimming: 1 base; junction bases outside the gene matches: 3. Germline CDR1 and CDR2: SGHRS and YFSETQ. The CDR3 runs 14 residues. The CDR3, as DNA: TGCGCCAGCAGTCGGGACAGGGATAACTATGGCTACACCTTC. Its protein is CASSRDRDNYGYTF.

This rearrangement joins TRBV4-1 to TRBJ2-3, with D maybe TRBD2 (5 bases). Germline CDR1 is MGHRA and CDR2 is YSYEKL. The CDR3 is 13 amino acids. V lost 4 bases to trimming and J lost 4 bases, with 9 bases between them. CDR3 region: CASSLARADTQYF. The CDR3 nucleotides read TGCGCCAGCAGCCTTGCGAGGGCAGATACGCAGTATTTT.

V gene TRBV19 combines with J gene TRBJ2-7; TRBD1 aligns across 9 bases. V shed 5 bases and J 0 bases; nucleotides not matched to a gene: 5. Germline V gene sequence: CDR1 LNHDA, CDR2 SQIVND (reference sequence). The CDR3 sequence is 15 residues long. The CDR3: CASSATGGNSYEQYF. The CDR3 nucleotides are TGTGCCAGTAGTGCAACAGGGGGCAACTCCTACGAGCAGTACTTC.

The chain has TRBV5-1 and TRBJ2-7, with D perhaps TRBD1 (5 bases). CDR1 is SGHRS and CDR2 is YFSETQ in the germline V gene. The V gene lost 7 bases and the J gene lost 5 bases, with 25 bases spanning the gap. This CDR3 spans 16 amino acids. CDR3 residues: CASQVFGPGPSNEQYF. The CDR3 DNA follows: TGCGCCAGCCAGGTCTTTGGGCCAGGGCCCTCGAACGAGCAGTACTTC.

This chain joins TRBV28 and TRBJ1-2; 9 bases are a match to TRBD1. Per germline, CDR1 MDHEN and CDR2 SYDVKM. After removal of 6 bases from V and 6 bases from J, the junction contained 14 bases not matched to a gene. CDR3 size: 16 residues. The CDR3 region has the DNA TGTGCCAGCAGCCCCGAGGGGACAGGGCTGAGCCATGGCTACACCTTC. Protein sequence: CASSPEGTGLSHGYTF.

The genes are TRBV6-5 and TRBJ1-4; the D is unclear. Trimming pared 8 bases from V and 7 bases from J, leaving 11 bases between. The CDR3 extends over 12 amino acids. Germline V lookup: CDR1 MNHEY, CDR2 SVGAGI. Here the CDR3 reads CASGMRLEKLFF. The CDR3 DNA is TGTGCCAGCGGTATGAGGCTTGAAAAACTGTTTTTT.

The J gene is TRBJ2-2, the V gene TRBV11-3; D uncertain. The CDR3 sequence is 13 residues long. Between the trimmed V and J ends, which lost 5 bases and 8 bases, there was a span of 12 bases. Germline loops: CDR1 SGHNT, CDR2 YENEEA. The CDR3 spells CASSPLLQGELFF. The CDR3 nucleotides are TGTGCCAGCAGCCCCCTCCTTCAGGGGGAGCTGTTTTTT.

This sequence joins TRBV7-2 and TRBJ2-5; 9 positions agree with TRBD2. V was clipped by 8 bases and J by 6 bases; unmatched bases: 7. This CDR3 is 13 amino acids long. CDR1 and CDR2 (germline): SGHTA, FQGNSA. DNA of the CDR3: TGTGCCAGCGCGGGGACTAGCTCCAAGACCCAGTACTTC. Translating gives CASAGTSSKTQYF.

This clone has just one count. The chain is built from TRBV2 and TRBJ1-2, with D hard to call. The V end lost 7 bases, the J end lost 7 bases, and 13 bases lay between the germline ends. This CDR3 has 12 residues. Germline V gene lookup returns CDR1 SNHLY and CDR2 FYNNEI. As DNA, the CDR3 is TGTGCCAGCACGGAGGTTCGAGGTGGCTACACCTTC. Its translation: CASTEVRGGYTF.